This entry lists 32 T cell receptor beta chains sequenced from one sample in a study of T cell responses to AZD1222 COVID-19 vaccine. Sequencing was performed with immunoSEQ multiplex PCR; in TCRdb, only in-frame clones are kept and a portion is missing. This sample has about 120,000 clones, with 70% to 90% found just once. The sequencing here drew on peripheral blood, taken on day 0 of MenACWY control vaccination. These TCRs come from an adult in good health.

V gene TRBV5-1 combines with J gene TRBJ1-1, with TRBD1 matching 9 bases. With V trimmed by 0 bases and J by 5 bases, 2 bases remained unmatched. The CDR3 extends over 14 amino acids. Germline CDR1 SGHRS, CDR2 YFSETQ. This CDR3 is CASSLDRGQTEAFF. CDR3 in DNA: TGCGCCAGCAGCTTGGACAGGGGGCAAACTGAAGCTTTCTTT. The variable domain in full, completed from reference TRBV5-1 and TRBJ1-1, reads KAGVTQTPRYLIKTRGQQVTLSCSPISGHRSVSWYQQTPGQGLQFLFEYFSETQRNKGNFPGRFSGRQFSNSRSEMNVSTLELGDSALYLCASSLDRGQTEAFFGQGTRLTVV.

Points on this clone: Other DNA sequences in the same sample also yield this CDR3. The CDR3 DNA follows: TGCGCCAGCAGCTTCGGACAGGGGGCAGAGACCCAGTACTTC. It is translated as CASSFGQGAETQYF. The rearrangement uses TRBV5-1 and TRBJ2-5; TRBD1 agrees at 11 bases. CDR1 and CDR2 (germline): SGHRS, YFSETQ. The junction had 1 base not matched to a gene; V was cut back by 2 bases and J by 4 bases. This CDR3 has 14 residues.

This chain joins TRBV6-6 and TRBJ1-4, with unresolved D. Germline CDR1 reads MNHNY; CDR2 reads SVGAGI (reference sequence). The length of the CDR3 is 12 residues. Trimming left V 6 bases short and J 3 bases short, with 5 bases between. CDR3: CASRRSNEKLFF. The CDR3 DNA reads TGTGCCAGCAGACGGTCTAATGAAAAACTGTTTTTT.

The CDR3 region is CASSLDGYSLQPQHF. The CDR3, as DNA: TGTGCCAGCAGCTTAGATGGGTATTCGTTGCAGCCCCAGCATTTT. The rearrangement uses TRBV7-3 and TRBJ1-5; D unclear. Between the trimmed V and J ends, which lost 2 bases and 7 bases, there was a span of 15 bases. Germline loops: CDR1 SGHTA, CDR2 FQGTGA. There are 15 residues in the CDR3.

The chain has TRBV6-6 and TRBJ2-7; TRBD2 aligns across 11 bases. V lost 5 bases to trimming and J lost 2 bases; unmatched junction nucleotides: 2. The germline V gene has CDR1 MNHNY and CDR2 SVGAGI (reference sequence). CDR3 length equals 14 residues. For the CDR3, the DNA is TGTGCCAGCAGTCTAGCGGGGGGTCCCTACGAGCAGTACTTC. Residues: CASSLAGGPYEQYF.

The genes are TRBV28 and TRBJ1-5, with 7 bases fitting TRBD1. CDR1 and CDR2 (germline): MDHEN, SYDVKM. Losses at the gene ends were 7 bases for V and 2 bases for J; bases not matched to a gene: 2. This CDR3 contains 13 residues. The CDR3 region is CASIDRGNQPQHF. CDR3 sequence (DNA): TGTGCCAGCATAGACAGGGGCAATCAGCCCCAGCATTTT. Using reference TRBV28 and TRBJ1-5 for the parts outside the CDR3, the full variable domain is DVKVTQSSRYLVKRTGEKVFLECVQDMDHENMFWYRQDPGLGLRLIYFSYDVKMKEKGDIPEGYSVSREKKERFSLILESASTNQTSMYLCASIDRGNQPQHFGDGTRLSIL.

The genes are TRBV10-3 and TRBJ1-1, with 7 bases aligning to TRBD1. Per germline, CDR1 ENHRY and CDR2 SYGVKD. After removal of 3 bases from V and 3 bases from J, the junction contained 1 base not matched to a gene. This CDR3 has 13 residues. This chain's CDR3 is CAISETGDTEAFF. The DNA of the CDR3 is TGTGCCATCAGTGAAACAGGGGACACTGAAGCTTTCTTT.

This chain connects TRBV28 to TRBJ2-4, with D possibly TRBD1 on 6 matching bases. Germline values: CDR1 MDHEN, CDR2 SYDVKM. The V end was cut by 3 bases, the J end by 12 bases, with 15 bases between. CDR3 size: 13 residues. CDR3 sequence reads: CASSFPPRGDQYF. Here the CDR3 DNA reads TGTGCCAGCAGTTTTCCCCCCAGGGGAGATCAGTACTTC.

The gene calls are TRBV28 and TRBJ1-2; unclear D gene. The V and J ends lost 7 bases and 8 bases respectively, with 23 bases between them. The germline CDR1 and CDR2 sequences are MDHEN and SYDVKM. This CDR3 has 15 amino acids. As DNA, the CDR3 is TGTGCCAGCACCCGATCCCGTCGTTGGAGCGGGGGCTACACCTTC. Translation gives CASTRSRRWSGGYTF.

The CDR3 loop is CASSPDGRVRDEQYF. CDR3 sequence (DNA): TGTGCCAGCTCACCAGACGGCAGGGTCCGGGACGAGCAGTACTTC. The chain is built from TRBV18 and TRBJ2-7, with D possibly TRBD1 on 5 matching bases. The V gene's germline CDR1 is KGHSH and CDR2 LQKENI. The CDR3 is made up of 15 amino acids. The V gene lost 2 bases and the J gene lost 5 bases, with 16 bases spanning the gap.

This chain connects TRBV24-1 to TRBJ2-3; D not certain. Per germline, CDR1 KGHDR and CDR2 SFDVKD. Trimming removed 1 base from V and 6 bases from J, with 4 bases in between. The CDR3 is made up of 12 amino acids. The DNA of the CDR3 is TGTGCCACCAGTGATTTTGACGATACGCAGTATTTT. This gives the protein CATSDFDDTQYF.

This sequence joins TRBV4-3 and TRBJ2-7, with D tentatively TRBD1 (6 bases). CDR1 and CDR2 from the germline V gene are LGHNA and YSLEER. Between the trimmed V and J ends, which lost 1 base and 6 bases, there was a span of 16 bases. This CDR3 region has 15 residues. CDR3: CASSQGLVQGGEQYF. CDR3 nucleotide sequence: TGCGCCAGCAGCCAAGGCCTCGTACAGGGCGGCGAGCAGTACTTC.

The chain has TRBV27 and TRBJ1-6; TRBD1 matches at 10 bases. The CDR3 is made up of 14 amino acids. J lost 10 bases, V lost 5 bases, and 5 bases had no gene match. The germline gives CDR1 MNHEY, CDR2 SMNVEV (reference sequence). The CDR3 DNA sequence: TGTGCCAGCAGTCCGGACAGGGGGTTCTCACCCCTCCACTTT. Amino acid sequence: CASSPDRGFSPLHF.

This chain links TRBV24-1 with TRBJ2-5; 8 positions agree with TRBD1. The ends lost 3 bases at V and 6 bases at J; junction bases unmatched: 5. Germline CDR1 is KGHDR and CDR2 is SFDVKD. The CDR3 contains 14 residues. The CDR3 here is CATSDPGQGKTQYF. For the CDR3, the DNA is TGTGCCACCAGTGATCCCGGACAGGGAAAGACCCAGTACTTC.

This sequence joins TRBV9 and TRBJ2-5, with D perhaps matching TRBD2 (7 bases). The V end lost 1 base, the J end lost 2 bases, and 18 bases lay between the germline ends. The CDR3 length is 17 residues. Germline values: CDR1 SGDLS, CDR2 YYNGEE. The CDR3 DNA sequence: TGTGCCAGCAGCGTATCGGCGGGGGCCCTGTCACAAGAGACCCAGTACTTC. The encoded protein is CASSVSAGALSQETQYF.

V gene TRBV13 combines with J gene TRBJ1-2, with 8 bases lining up with TRBD1. Germline CDR1 is PRHDT and CDR2 is FYEKMQ (reference sequence). The trim removed 2 bases at V and 0 bases at J, leaving 8 bases unmatched. This CDR3 region has 17 residues. CDR3 residues: CASSLRGGTGTNYGYTF. CDR3 DNA sequence: TGTGCCAGCAGCTTAAGGGGCGGGACAGGTACTAACTATGGCTACACCTTC.

In DNA form, the CDR3 reads TGTGCCAGCAGCCCGGGACAGGGGGCGACTAACTATGGCTACACCTTC. Translating gives CASSPGQGATNYGYTF. The chain joins TRBV5-4 to TRBJ1-2, with 12 positions matching TRBD1. The CDR3 sequence is 16 residues long. The V and J ends lost 4 bases and 0 bases, in that order; junction bases with no gene match: 4. Germline values: CDR1 SGHNT, CDR2 YYREEE (reference sequence).

A few counts support this clone. The V and J genes are TRBV7-3 and TRBJ2-5; the D gene is possibly TRBD2 (5 bases). Germline values: CDR1 SGHTA, CDR2 FQGTGA. The CDR3 totals 13 residues. V lost 4 bases to trimming and J lost 5 bases, with 11 bases between them. Written as DNA, the CDR3 is TGTGCCAGCAGCTCGTTGACGGGGGAGACCCAGTACTTC. Translation gives CASSSLTGETQYF.

This sequence joins TRBV5-1 and TRBJ1-2, with 8 bases fitting TRBD1. This CDR3 is built from 16 residues. V gave up 0 bases and J gave up 5 bases; unmatched junction bases: 9. Germline values: CDR1 SGHRS, CDR2 YFSETQ. The CDR3 sequence is CASSLASGTGPYGYTF. The CDR3 nucleotides read TGCGCCAGCAGCTTGGCCTCAGGGACAGGACCTTATGGCTACACCTTC.

This clone showed up just a few times. The J gene is TRBJ1-2, the V gene TRBV19, with a possible D match to TRBD1 (5 bases). Germline V gene sequence: CDR1 LNHDA, CDR2 SQIVND (reference sequence). The CDR3 runs to 11 residues. Trimming stripped 6 bases from V and 4 bases from J, with 6 bases between. CDR3 nucleotides: TGTGCCAGTAGCCAGGGCTATGGCTACACCTTC. Its protein is CASSQGYGYTF. The complete variable domain, with remaining parts taken from reference TRBV19 and TRBJ1-2, reads DGGITQSPKYLFRKEGQNVTLSCEQNLNHDAMYWYRQDPGQGLRLIYYSQIVNDFQKGDIAEGYSVSREKKESFPLTVTSAQKNPTAFYLCASSQGYGYTFGSGTRLTVV.

The chain couples TRBV3-1 (or the pseudogene TRBV3-2) to TRBJ1-1, with unresolved D. Trimming removed 1 base from V and 0 bases from J, with 9 bases in between. In germline, CDR1 is LGHDT, CDR2 YNNKEL (reference sequence). The CDR3 has 15 amino acids. The CDR3 here is CASSQGGSVNTEAFF. DNA of the CDR3: TGTGCCAGCAGCCAAGGCGGCAGCGTGAACACTGAAGCTTTCTTT.

This clone showed up just once. The chain combines TRBV30 with TRBJ1-4; tentatively, D is TRBD1 (5 bases). The CDR3 consists of 13 residues. The germline V gene has CDR1 GTSNPN and CDR2 SVGIG (reference sequence). V gave up 5 bases and J gave up 8 bases, with 15 bases separating them. DNA for the CDR3: TGTGCCTGGGAGGGACCATTGGGGGAAAAACTGTTTTTT. Its protein is CAWEGPLGEKLFF.

This clone was counted a single time. The chain uses TRBV7-8 and TRBJ2-7; 9 nucleotides align to TRBD1. CDR3 length equals 15 residues. Unmatched junction bases numbered 8, after V lost 5 bases and J lost 3 bases. Per germline, CDR1 SGHVS and CDR2 FQNEAQ. Here the CDR3 reads CASSGTRDRVYEQYF. For the CDR3, the DNA is TGTGCCAGCAGCGGCACCCGGGACAGGGTCTACGAGCAGTACTTC. Together with reference TRBV7-8 and TRBJ2-7, the CDR3 gives the full variable domain: GAGVSQSPRYKVAKRGQDVALRCDPISGHVSLFWYQQALGQGPEFLTYFQNEAQLDKSGLPSDRFFAERPEGSVSTLKIQRTQQEDSAVYLCASSGTRDRVYEQYFGPGTRLTVT.

This clone was recorded only once. J is TRBJ2-7 and V is TRBV7-9; maybe TRBD2 (5 bases). CDR1 is SEHNR and CDR2 is FQNEAQ in the germline V gene (reference sequence). V gave up 5 bases and J gave up 2 bases, with 25 bases separating them. This CDR3 spans 18 amino acids. The CDR3 bases are TGTGCCAGCAGCCTTCCGCTTCAGGACTCCTCTGGGGCCTACGAGCAGTACTTC. This sequence encodes CASSLPLQDSSGAYEQYF. The full variable domain, rest sourced from reference TRBV7-9 and TRBJ2-7, is DTGVSQNPRHKITKRGQNVTFRCDPISEHNRLYWYRQTLGQGPEFLTYFQNEAQLEKSRLLSDRFSAERPKGSFSTLEIQRTEQGDSAMYLCASSLPLQDSSGAYEQYFGPGTRLTVT.

The chain recombines TRBV28 with TRBJ1-3; D not certain. V was trimmed by 5 bases and J by 0 bases, leaving 8 bases between them. The CDR3 length is 14 residues. CDR1 is MDHEN and CDR2 is SYDVKM in the germline V gene. The chain's CDR3 is CASSLGYSGNTIYF. The DNA for the CDR3 is TGTGCCAGCAGTCTGGGGTACTCTGGAAACACCATATATTTT.

The CDR3 sequence: CASSPGPLAGGFETQYF. The CDR3 DNA reads as TGTGCCAGCAGCCCAGGCCCACTAGCGGGGGGGTTCGAGACCCAGTACTTC. The J gene is TRBJ2-5, the V gene TRBV7-3; 13 bases are shared with TRBD2. The length of the CDR3 is 17 residues. Trimming at V came to 5 bases and at J to 5 bases, leaving 11 bases not matched to a gene. Germline values: CDR1 SGHTA, CDR2 FQGTGA.

J is TRBJ2-1 and V is TRBV5-4, with 8 bases lining up with TRBD2. Trimming removed 0 bases from V and 4 bases from J; junction bases left unmatched: 3. The CDR3 spans 15 residues. CDR1 SGHNT and CDR2 YYREEE come from the germline V gene (reference sequence). The CDR3 loop is CASSLAGGAYNEQFF. CDR3 DNA: TGTGCCAGCAGCTTGGCCGGGGGGGCTTACAATGAGCAGTTCTTC.

The V call is TRBV24-1, the J call TRBJ2-5; possible D gene TRBD1, 6 bases. V lost 3 bases and J lost 1, with 11 bases in between. Germline loops: CDR1 KGHDR, CDR2 SFDVKD. The CDR3 totals 15 residues. In DNA form, the CDR3 reads TGTGCCACCAGTGATCCGGACAGTTCCCAAGAGACCCAGTACTTC. This translates into CATSDPDSSQETQYF.

This clone was recorded once. This chain uses TRBV5-1 with TRBJ1-3, with no clear D. The CDR3 spans 14 residues. The germline V gene has CDR1 SGHRS and CDR2 YFSETQ. Trimming took 0 bases from V and 2 from J, leaving 6 bases between them. This CDR3 is CASSLVGPGNTIYF. CDR3 nucleotides: TGCGCCAGCAGCTTGGTAGGGCCTGGAAACACCATATATTTT.

The V gene is TRBV18, the J gene TRBJ2-7, with 10 bases identical to TRBD1. This CDR3 is 15 amino acids long. Germline lookup yields CDR1 KGHSH and CDR2 LQKENI. V trimming: 4 bases; J trimming: 4 bases; junction bases outside the gene matches: 7. The CDR3: CASSRRRDRGYEQYF. The CDR3 nucleotides are TGTGCCAGCTCACGCCGCCGGGACAGGGGTTACGAGCAGTACTTC.

The chain recombines TRBV6-5 with TRBJ2-5; D is perhaps TRBD1 (6 bases). The CDR3 is 15 amino acids. CDR1 and CDR2 (germline): MNHEY, SVGAGI. V lost 8 bases and J lost 4, with 20 bases in between. CDR3 DNA sequence: TGTGCCAGCGGGAGTGGACAGCTGGATCTAGAGACCCAGTACTTC. This codes for CASGSGQLDLETQYF.

The chain recombines TRBV9 with TRBJ1-2; 7 positions agree with TRBD1. The germline gives CDR1 SGDLS, CDR2 YYNGEE. V shed 3 bases and J 0 bases; nucleotides not matched to a gene: 5. The CDR3 runs 15 residues. CDR3 nucleotide sequence: TGTGCCAGCAGCGGACAGGGTAGAGCTAACTATGGCTACACCTTC. Its protein is CASSGQGRANYGYTF.